This is a list of T cell receptor beta chains from one sample in a study of shared clonotypes between healthy human individuals. Generated by immunoSEQ multiplex PCR, the TCRdb table keeps only in-frame clones and is missing some. The sample contains around 2,100,000 clones, about 95% of which appear only once. Sequencing used naive CD8+ T cells sorted from blood. These receptors originate from a man aged 18 to 29 in good health. The CDR3 runs from the conserved cysteine through the conserved F or W. D genes are given only for firm matches. Size is stated for part of the rows, as once, few or many counts, or as a class when the clone is expanded.

J gene: TRBJ1-2
D gene: NA
clone size: NA
V gene: TRBV7-9
CDR3 protein: CASSLESGRSGNYGYTF
CDR3 DNA: TGTGCCAGCAGCTTAGAGTCAGGGAGAAGTGGAAACTATGGCTACACCTTC

J gene: TRBJ2-3
D gene: TRBD2
clone size: NA
V gene: TRBV9
CDR3 protein: CASSVGLVVWDTQYF
CDR3 DNA: TGTGCCAGCAGCGTTGGACTAGTGGTTTGGGATACGCAGTATTTT

J gene: TRBJ2-7
D gene: NA
clone size: NA
V gene: TRBV27
CDR3 protein: CASSFSGHEQYF
CDR3 DNA: TGTGCCAGCAGTTTTTCGGGCCACGAGCAGTACTTC

J gene: TRBJ1-4
D gene: NA
clone size: NA
V gene: TRBV28
CDR3 protein: CASSTPPRRGTNEKLFF
CDR3 DNA: TGTGCCAGCAGTACCCCCCCCCGACGGGGAACAAATGAAAAACTGTTTTTT

J gene: TRBJ1-6
D gene: NA
clone size: once
V gene: TRBV9
CDR3 protein: CASSVDPRDSFNSPLHF
CDR3 DNA: TGTGCCAGCAGCGTAGATCCCCGTGACAGTTTTAATTCACCCCTCCACTTT

J gene: TRBJ2-3
D gene: TRBD2
clone size: NA
V gene: TRBV9
CDR3 protein: CASSLLAGGPADTQYF
CDR3 DNA: TGTGCCAGCAGCCTCTTAGCGGGAGGGCCCGCAGATACGCAGTATTTT

J gene: TRBJ2-1
D gene: NA
clone size: NA
V gene: TRBV5-3
CDR3 protein: CARSQSGPRYNEQFF
CDR3 DNA: TGTGCCAGAAGCCAGTCGGGACCTAGGTACAATGAGCAGTTCTTC

J gene: TRBJ2-2
D gene: TRBD2
clone size: NA
V gene: TRBV4-1
CDR3 protein: CASSPRTSGGTGELFF
CDR3 DNA: TGCGCCAGCAGCCCCCGGACTAGCGGGGGGACCGGGGAGCTGTTTTTT

J gene: TRBJ2-5
D gene: TRBD2
clone size: NA
V gene: TRBV7-9
CDR3 protein: CASLWLAGASETQYF
CDR3 DNA: TGTGCCAGCCTTTGGCTAGCGGGAGCGTCAGAGACCCAGTACTTC

J gene: TRBJ2-4
D gene: NA
clone size: NA
V gene: TRBV12-5
CDR3 protein: CASGSTRAKNIQYF
CDR3 DNA: TGTGCTAGTGGTTCCACCCGAGCCAAAAACATTCAGTACTTC

J gene: TRBJ1-2
D gene: NA
clone size: few
V gene: TRBV9
CDR3 protein: CASTGGGYYGYTF
CDR3 DNA: TGTGCCAGCACCGGAGGAGGTTACTATGGCTACACCTTC

J gene: TRBJ1-2
D gene: NA
clone size: once
V gene: TRBV6-5
CDR3 protein: CASSYSQGYGYTF
CDR3 DNA: TGTGCCAGCAGTTACTCGCAGGGCTATGGCTACACCTTC

J gene: TRBJ2-7
D gene: NA
clone size: NA
V gene: TRBV4-1
CDR3 protein: CASSQDPAGSLYEQYF
CDR3 DNA: TGCGCCAGCAGCCAAGATCCGGCCGGGTCCCTCTACGAGCAGTACTTC

J gene: TRBJ2-3
D gene: NA
clone size: NA
V gene: TRBV27
CDR3 protein: CASSSTGALATIDGDTQYF
CDR3 DNA: TGTGCCAGCAGTTCCACAGGGGCACTAGCGACAATAGATGGAGATACGCAGTATTTT

J gene: TRBJ1-2
D gene: NA
clone size: NA
V gene: TRBV27
CDR3 protein: CASSLYQGDYGYTF
CDR3 DNA: TGTGCCAGCAGTTTATACCAGGGAGACTATGGCTACACCTTC

J gene: TRBJ1-5
D gene: NA
clone size: NA
V gene: TRBV4-1
CDR3 protein: CASSQVDPNNQPQHF
CDR3 DNA: TGCGCCAGCAGCCAAGTGGACCCGAACAATCAGCCCCAGCATTTT

J gene: TRBJ2-7
D gene: NA
clone size: NA
V gene: TRBV5-6
CDR3 protein: CASSSWAVHEQYF
CDR3 DNA: TGTGCCAGCAGCAGCTGGGCGGTCCACGAGCAGTACTTC

J gene: TRBJ2-1
D gene: NA
clone size: NA
V gene: TRBV10-3
CDR3 protein: CAISELGGAYNEQFF
CDR3 DNA: TGTGCCATCAGTGAACTAGGGGGGGCCTACAATGAGCAGTTCTTC

J gene: TRBJ2-1
D gene: NA
clone size: NA
V gene: TRBV30
CDR3 protein: CASPSNEQFF
CDR3 DNA: TGTGCTTCCCCATCGAATGAGCAGTTCTTC

J gene: TRBJ1-5
D gene: NA
clone size: NA
V gene: TRBV5-8
CDR3 protein: CASSTWSGEGPQPQHF
CDR3 DNA: TGTGCCAGCAGCACTTGGTCTGGGGAAGGTCCTCAGCCCCAGCATTTT

J gene: TRBJ2-7
D gene: NA
clone size: NA
V gene: TRBV4-1
CDR3 protein: CASSQEVASAYEQYF
CDR3 DNA: TGCGCCAGCAGCCAAGAAGTAGCGAGTGCCTACGAGCAGTACTTC

J gene: TRBJ2-7
D gene: NA
clone size: NA
V gene: TRBV5-1
CDR3 protein: CASSSGLHDEQYF
CDR3 DNA: TGCGCCAGCAGCTCCGGTCTACACGACGAGCAGTACTTC

J gene: TRBJ2-1
D gene: NA
clone size: NA
V gene: TRBV5-1
CDR3 protein: CASSLEIRTHGDEQFF
CDR3 DNA: TGCGCCAGCAGCTTGGAGATCAGGACGCACGGAGATGAGCAGTTCTTC

J gene: TRBJ2-7
D gene: TRBD2
clone size: once
V gene: TRBV5-4
CDR3 protein: CASTINPGLGVSEQYF
CDR3 DNA: TGTGCCAGCACCATAAACCCGGGACTAGGTGTAAGCGAGCAGTACTTC

J gene: TRBJ1-3
D gene: NA
clone size: once
V gene: TRBV21-1
CDR3 protein: CASSKAGTEGNTIYF
CDR3 DNA: TGTGCCAGCAGCAAAGCCGGGACGGAGGGAAACACCATATATTTT

J gene: TRBJ2-7
D gene: NA
clone size: once
V gene: TRBV5-6
CDR3 protein: CASSLGTYEQYF
CDR3 DNA: TGTGCCAGCAGTCTAGGCACCTACGAGCAGTACTTC

J gene: TRBJ2-7
D gene: TRBD2
clone size: NA
V gene: TRBV18
CDR3 protein: CASSPKTSEDEQYF
CDR3 DNA: TGTGCCAGCTCACCAAAGACTAGCGAGGACGAGCAGTACTTC

J gene: TRBJ2-2
D gene: TRBD1
clone size: few
V gene: TRBV7-9
CDR3 protein: CASSMGQGAGELFF
CDR3 DNA: TGTGCCAGCAGCATGGGACAGGGGGCCGGGGAGCTGTTTTTT

J gene: TRBJ2-3
D gene: NA
clone size: NA
V gene: TRBV19
CDR3 protein: CASSPSLAAPSTDTQYF
CDR3 DNA: TGTGCCAGTAGTCCCTCCTTAGCGGCCCCTTCCACAGATACGCAGTATTTT

J gene: TRBJ2-7
D gene: NA
clone size: NA
V gene: TRBV5-4
CDR3 protein: CASSLRDLPYEQYF
CDR3 DNA: TGTGCCAGCAGTCTGCGGGACTTGCCCTACGAGCAGTACTTC

J gene: TRBJ1-1
D gene: NA
clone size: NA
V gene: TRBV19
CDR3 protein: CASAFGMNTEAFF
CDR3 DNA: TGTGCCAGTGCTTTTGGCATGAACACTGAAGCTTTCTTT

J gene: TRBJ1-6
D gene: NA
clone size: NA
V gene: TRBV7-8
CDR3 protein: CASSLDVGSYNSPLHF
CDR3 DNA: TGTGCCAGCAGCTTAGATGTGGGCTCCTATAATTCACCCCTCCACTTT

J gene: TRBJ2-7
D gene: NA
clone size: NA
V gene: TRBV2
CDR3 protein: CASSERVSPHEQYF
CDR3 DNA: TGTGCCAGCAGTGAACGGGTTTCCCCCCACGAGCAGTACTTC

J gene: TRBJ2-5
D gene: TRBD2
clone size: NA
V gene: TRBV11-2
CDR3 protein: CASSPRTSGLQETQYF
CDR3 DNA: TGTGCCAGCAGCCCGAGGACTAGCGGGCTCCAAGAGACCCAGTACTTC

J gene: TRBJ2-7
D gene: TRBD1
clone size: NA
V gene: TRBV5-1
CDR3 protein: CASSAGTGGEYEQYF
CDR3 DNA: TGCGCCAGCAGCGCCGGGACAGGGGGCGAATACGAGCAGTACTTC

J gene: TRBJ1-3
D gene: NA
clone size: NA
V gene: TRBV5-1
CDR3 protein: CASSLASGGSGNTIYF
CDR3 DNA: TGCGCCAGCAGCTTGGCCTCCGGGGGCTCTGGAAACACCATATATTTT

J gene: TRBJ2-7
D gene: TRBD1
clone size: NA
V gene: TRBV13
CDR3 protein: CASTGGSYEQYF
CDR3 DNA: TGTGCCAGCACAGGGGGCTCCTACGAGCAGTACTTC

J gene: TRBJ2-7
D gene: TRBD2
clone size: NA
V gene: TRBV10-2
CDR3 protein: CASTPLAGVVYEQYF
CDR3 DNA: TGCGCCAGCACCCCTCTAGCGGGAGTCGTTTACGAGCAGTACTTC

J gene: TRBJ1-2
D gene: NA
clone size: NA
V gene: TRBV11-2
CDR3 protein: CASSSEISSGAYYYGYTF
CDR3 DNA: TGTGCCAGCAGCTCAGAGATTTCATCGGGGGCGTACTACTATGGCTACACCTTC

J gene: TRBJ1-2
D gene: TRBD1
clone size: NA
V gene: TRBV28
CDR3 protein: CASSLPTLTGEEGYGYTF
CDR3 DNA: TGTGCCAGCAGTTTACCCACACTAACAGGGGAAGAGGGCTATGGCTACACCTTC

J gene: TRBJ2-6
D gene: NA
clone size: NA
V gene: TRBV6-5
CDR3 protein: CASSYSGGANVLTF
CDR3 DNA: TGTGCCAGCAGTTACTCGGGGGGGGCCAACGTCCTGACTTTC

J gene: TRBJ2-7
D gene: NA
clone size: NA
V gene: TRBV30
CDR3 protein: CAWSQGPSYEQYF
CDR3 DNA: TGTGCCTGGAGTCAGGGGCCCTCCTACGAGCAGTACTTC

J gene: TRBJ2-3
D gene: NA
clone size: NA
V gene: TRBV2
CDR3 protein: CASSDPVPRTDTQYF
CDR3 DNA: TGTGCCAGCAGTGACCCCGTACCCCGCACAGATACGCAGTATTTT

J gene: TRBJ2-7
D gene: TRBD1
clone size: NA
V gene: TRBV19
CDR3 protein: CASSSGTGDYEQYF
CDR3 DNA: TGTGCCAGTAGCTCCGGGACAGGGGACTACGAGCAGTACTTC

J gene: TRBJ2-7
D gene: NA
clone size: NA
V gene: TRBV28
CDR3 protein: CASSFSSGGDEQYF
CDR3 DNA: TGTGCCAGCAGTTTCAGCAGCGGTGGGGACGAGCAGTACTTC

J gene: TRBJ2-5
D gene: NA
clone size: NA
V gene: TRBV30
CDR3 protein: CAWSVFFEGDQETQYF
CDR3 DNA: TGTGCCTGGAGTGTATTTTTCGAAGGGGACCAAGAGACCCAGTACTTC

J gene: TRBJ2-7
D gene: TRBD1
clone size: once
V gene: TRBV5-8
CDR3 protein: CASSPQGSAYEQYF
CDR3 DNA: TGTGCCAGCAGTCCACAGGGGTCAGCCTACGAGCAGTACTTC

J gene: TRBJ2-7
D gene: NA
clone size: NA
V gene: TRBV10-2
CDR3 protein: CASTTGAGDEQYF
CDR3 DNA: TGCGCCAGCACGACTGGCGCGGGCGACGAGCAGTACTTC

J gene: TRBJ2-3
D gene: TRBD2
clone size: NA
V gene: TRBV6-5
CDR3 protein: CASSYALAGEDTQYF
CDR3 DNA: TGTGCCAGCAGTTACGCCCTAGCGGGAGAAGATACGCAGTATTTT

J gene: TRBJ1-1
D gene: NA
clone size: NA
V gene: TRBV11-2
CDR3 protein: CASSPSPNGEAFF
CDR3 DNA: TGTGCCAGCAGCCCCTCCCCGAACGGTGAAGCTTTCTTT

J gene: TRBJ1-1
D gene: TRBD1
clone size: NA
V gene: TRBV6-5
CDR3 protein: CASISTGGTEAFF
CDR3 DNA: TGTGCCAGCATATCAACAGGGGGAACTGAAGCTTTCTTT

J gene: TRBJ1-2
D gene: NA
clone size: NA
V gene: TRBV27
CDR3 protein: CASIRLGGSYTF
CDR3 DNA: TGTGCCAGCATCAGACTCGGGGGGAGCTACACCTTC